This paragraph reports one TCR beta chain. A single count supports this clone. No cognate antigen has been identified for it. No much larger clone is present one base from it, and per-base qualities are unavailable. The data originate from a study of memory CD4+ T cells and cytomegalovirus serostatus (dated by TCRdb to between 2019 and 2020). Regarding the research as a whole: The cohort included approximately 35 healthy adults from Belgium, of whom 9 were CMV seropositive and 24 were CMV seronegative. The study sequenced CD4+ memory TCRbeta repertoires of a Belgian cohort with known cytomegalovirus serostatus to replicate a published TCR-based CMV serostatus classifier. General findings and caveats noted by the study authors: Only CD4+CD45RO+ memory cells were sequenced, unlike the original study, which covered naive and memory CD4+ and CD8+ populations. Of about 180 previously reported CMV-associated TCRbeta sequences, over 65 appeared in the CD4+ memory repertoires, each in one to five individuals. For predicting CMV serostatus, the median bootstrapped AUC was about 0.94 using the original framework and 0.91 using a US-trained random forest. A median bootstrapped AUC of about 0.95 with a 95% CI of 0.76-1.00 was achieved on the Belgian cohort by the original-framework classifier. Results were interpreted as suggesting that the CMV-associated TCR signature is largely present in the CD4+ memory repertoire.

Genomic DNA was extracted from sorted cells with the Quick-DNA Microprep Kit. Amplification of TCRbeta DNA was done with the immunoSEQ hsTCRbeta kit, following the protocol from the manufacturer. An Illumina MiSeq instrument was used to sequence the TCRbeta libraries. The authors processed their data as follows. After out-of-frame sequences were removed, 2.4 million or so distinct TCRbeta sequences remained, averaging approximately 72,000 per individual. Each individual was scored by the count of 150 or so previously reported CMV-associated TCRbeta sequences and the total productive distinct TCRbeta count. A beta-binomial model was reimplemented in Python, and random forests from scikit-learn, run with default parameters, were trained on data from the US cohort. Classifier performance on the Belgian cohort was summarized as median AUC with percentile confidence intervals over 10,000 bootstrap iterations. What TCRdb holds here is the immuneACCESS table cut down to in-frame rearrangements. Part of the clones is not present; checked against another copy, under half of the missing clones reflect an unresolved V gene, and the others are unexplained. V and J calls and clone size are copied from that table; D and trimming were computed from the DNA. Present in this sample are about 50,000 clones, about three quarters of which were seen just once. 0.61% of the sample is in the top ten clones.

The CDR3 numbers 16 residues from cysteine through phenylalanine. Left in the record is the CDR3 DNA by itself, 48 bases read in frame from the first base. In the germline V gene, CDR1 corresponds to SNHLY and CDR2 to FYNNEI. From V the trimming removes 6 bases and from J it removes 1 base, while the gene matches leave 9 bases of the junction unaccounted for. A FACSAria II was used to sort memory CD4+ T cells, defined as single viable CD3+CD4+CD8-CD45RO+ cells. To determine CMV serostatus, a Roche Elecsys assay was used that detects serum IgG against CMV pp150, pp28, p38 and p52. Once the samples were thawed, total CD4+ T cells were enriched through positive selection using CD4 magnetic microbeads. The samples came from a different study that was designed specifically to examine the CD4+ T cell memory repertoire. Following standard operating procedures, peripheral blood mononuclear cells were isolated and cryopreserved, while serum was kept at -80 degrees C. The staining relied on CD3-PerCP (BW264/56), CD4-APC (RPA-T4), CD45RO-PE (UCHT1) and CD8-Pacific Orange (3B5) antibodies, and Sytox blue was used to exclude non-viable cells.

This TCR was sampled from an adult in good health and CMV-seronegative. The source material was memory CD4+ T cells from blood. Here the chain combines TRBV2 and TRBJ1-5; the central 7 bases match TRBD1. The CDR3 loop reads CASRGTDWTSNQPQHF. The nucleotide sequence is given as TGTGCCAGCAGAGGGACAGACTGGACCAGCAATCAGCCCCAGCATTTT.